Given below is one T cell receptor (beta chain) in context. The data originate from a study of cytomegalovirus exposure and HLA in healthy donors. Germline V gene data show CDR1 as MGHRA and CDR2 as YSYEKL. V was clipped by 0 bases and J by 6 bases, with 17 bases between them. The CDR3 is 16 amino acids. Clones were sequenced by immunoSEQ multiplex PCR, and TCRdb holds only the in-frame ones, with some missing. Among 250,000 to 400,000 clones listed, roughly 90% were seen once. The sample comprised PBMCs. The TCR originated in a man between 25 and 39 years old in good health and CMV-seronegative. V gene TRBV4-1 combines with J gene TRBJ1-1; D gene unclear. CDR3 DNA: TGCGCCAGCAGCCAAGAAGTTTTAATGGGCAACGCTGAAGCTTTCTTT. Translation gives CASSQEVLMGNAEAFF.